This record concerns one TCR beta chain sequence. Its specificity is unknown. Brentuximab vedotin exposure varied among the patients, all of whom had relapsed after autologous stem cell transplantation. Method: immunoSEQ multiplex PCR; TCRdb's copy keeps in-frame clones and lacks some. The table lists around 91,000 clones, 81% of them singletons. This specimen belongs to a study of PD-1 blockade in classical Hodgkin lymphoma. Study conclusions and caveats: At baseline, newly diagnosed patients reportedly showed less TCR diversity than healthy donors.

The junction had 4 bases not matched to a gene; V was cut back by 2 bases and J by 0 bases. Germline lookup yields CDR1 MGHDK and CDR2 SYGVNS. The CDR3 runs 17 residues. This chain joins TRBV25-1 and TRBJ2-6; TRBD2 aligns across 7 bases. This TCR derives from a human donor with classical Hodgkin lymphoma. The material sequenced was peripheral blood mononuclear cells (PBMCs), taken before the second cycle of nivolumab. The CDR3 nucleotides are TGTGCCAGCAGTGAAGGGAGGGCTAGCTCTGGGGCCAACGTCCTGACTTTC. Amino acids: CASSEGRASSGANVLTF.